This T cell receptor beta chain emerged from a study of identical twins. Study-level results: Models underpredicted monozygotic twin sharing of out-of-frame TCR alpha. Beta out-of-frame sequences displayed a weaker excess of sharing between twins.

In every case, the donor was a healthy Caucasian. Addition of a universal primer site occurred through template switching, and cDNA carried unique molecular identifiers. One entry per CDR3 protein results from TCRdb running MiXCR on the 5' RACE reads. The sample lists nearly 650,000 distinct CDR3 sequences; 7.1% were seen once. At least ten counts were recorded for this clonotype. Its antigen is currently unknown. J gave up 2 bases and V 4 bases, and 8 bases lay outside the gene matches. From germline, CDR1 is DFQATT and CDR2 SNEGSKA (reference sequence). This CDR3 spans 15 amino acids. A further study also used this sample, focusing on yellow fever vaccine responses in identical twins.

Sequencing input: PBMCs. J is TRBJ2-1 and V is TRBV20-1; 7 nucleotides match TRBD2. The origin of this receptor is a woman aged 18-29 years in good health. The CDR3 nucleotides read TGCAGTGCTAAGCGGCTAGCGGCCACCTACAATGAGCAGTTCTTC. Protein: CSAKRLAATYNEQFF.